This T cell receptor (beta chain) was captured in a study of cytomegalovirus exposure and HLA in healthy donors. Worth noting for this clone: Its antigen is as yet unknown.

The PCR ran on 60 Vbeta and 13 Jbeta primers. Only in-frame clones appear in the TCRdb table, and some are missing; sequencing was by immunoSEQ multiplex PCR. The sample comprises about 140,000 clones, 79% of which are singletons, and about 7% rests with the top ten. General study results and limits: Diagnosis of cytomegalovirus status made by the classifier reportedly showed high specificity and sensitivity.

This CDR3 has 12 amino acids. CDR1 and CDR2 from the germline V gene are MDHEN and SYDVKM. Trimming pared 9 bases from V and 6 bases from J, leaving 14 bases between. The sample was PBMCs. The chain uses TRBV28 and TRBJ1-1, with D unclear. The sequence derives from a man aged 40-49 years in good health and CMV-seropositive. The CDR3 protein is CASRRAGAEAFF. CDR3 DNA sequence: TGTGCCAGTCGCCGGGCCGGGGCTGAAGCTTTCTTT.